The entry that follows covers one TCR beta chain sequence. The sample holds a few counts of this clonotype. What antigen it recognizes has not been identified. No base qualities exist here, and no much larger clone lies one base off it. Genomic DNA served as template for TCR beta VDJ combination and CDR3 sequence profiling. TCR repertoire sequencing was run on an Illumina HiSeq 2000. From the authors' description of their analysis: Repertoire assessment relied on Simpson's diversity index, CDR3 size and DJ length profiles, and TRBV/TRBJ rearrangement plots. The most abundant DNA sequence in the deep sequencing data was taken as the immunodominant clone. CDR3 amino acid sequences were screened for sharing across subjects and were compared with published repertoires and the VDJdb database. The raw public reads went through TCRdb reprocessing: fastp at Q25, MiXCR clone calling, in-frame beta chains kept. Rows matching on CDR3 protein sequence are summarized as one entry with the most common DNA and genes. The V and J calls were determined by TCRdb, not by the authors. This sample comprises around 140,000 distinct CDR3 sequences, roughly two fifths of them detected only once. Roughly 8.4% of the sample belongs to the ten largest clones.

The sample is drawn from a study of CD8+CD57+ T cells in acquired aplastic anemia (dated by TCRdb to 2017 to 2018). Broadly, across the study: DNA extracted from sorted CD4+ and CD8+ cells had a mean of roughly 3.3 ug, with a range of about 0.19 to 27.4 ug. Mean read counts for healthy donor samples were about 9.8 million for CD4+ cells and about 12 million for CD8+ cells.

Broad study findings and their caveats: Around 27 CD8+ CDR3 sequences were found in both patients and controls but appeared to be highly expressed in patients and within the immunodominant clones of the patients. Patients and healthy controls showed no significant difference in CD8+ Simpson's diversity (P=0.060).

In this study, sorted CD4+ and CD8+ T cells from the blood of healthy subjects and of severe aplastic anemia patients had their TCR repertoires deep-sequenced. Ficoll-Paque density gradient centrifugation was used to isolate peripheral blood mononuclear cells. Before DNA extraction, CD4+ and CD8+ T cells were sorted with FACS or magnetic beads. The CDR3 numbers 17 residues from cysteine through phenylalanine. The CDR3 DNA has 51 bases and is translated from base 1. Based on the germline V gene, the CDR1 and CDR2 sequences are MGHRA and YSYEKL. After removal of 0 bases from V and 0 bases from J, the junction retains 5 bases not matched to a gene.

This sequence uses TRBV4-1 and TRBJ1-3; TRBD1 fits 7 bases in the junction. This clonotype was obtained from a human donor in good health, serving as a control. Sequencing was carried out using sorted CD4+, CD8+, or CD8+CD57+ T cells (not recorded which) from PBMCs. The encoded CDR3 is CASSQEGQTSSGNTIYF. The DNA sequence reads TGCGCCAGCAGCCAAGAGGGACAGACCTCCTCTGGAAACACCATATATTTT.